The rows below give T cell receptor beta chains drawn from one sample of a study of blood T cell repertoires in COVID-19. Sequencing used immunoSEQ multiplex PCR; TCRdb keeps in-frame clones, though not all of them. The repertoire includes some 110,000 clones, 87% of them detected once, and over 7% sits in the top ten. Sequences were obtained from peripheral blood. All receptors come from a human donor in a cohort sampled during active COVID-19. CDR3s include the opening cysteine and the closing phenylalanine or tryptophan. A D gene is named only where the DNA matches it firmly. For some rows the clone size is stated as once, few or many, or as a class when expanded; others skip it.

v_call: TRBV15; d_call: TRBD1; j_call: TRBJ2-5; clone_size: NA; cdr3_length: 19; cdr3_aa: CATSRPTPTSGTGYETQYF; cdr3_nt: TGTGCCACCAGCAGACCTACCCCAACCTCCGGGACAGGGTACGAGACCCAGTACTTC
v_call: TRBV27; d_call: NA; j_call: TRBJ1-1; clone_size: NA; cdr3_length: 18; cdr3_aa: CASSLSLLTADMNTEAFF; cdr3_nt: TGTGCCAGCAGTTTATCGCTCCTGACAGCAGACATGAACACTGAAGCTTTCTTT
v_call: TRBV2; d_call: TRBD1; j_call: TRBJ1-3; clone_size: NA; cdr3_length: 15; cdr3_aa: CASKGTGGIGNTIYF; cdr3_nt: TGTGCCAGCAAAGGGACAGGCGGGATTGGAAACACCATATATTTT
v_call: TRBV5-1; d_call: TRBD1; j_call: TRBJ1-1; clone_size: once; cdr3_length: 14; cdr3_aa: CASSLRRDRGGAFF; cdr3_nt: TGCGCCAGCAGCTTGCGCCGGGACAGGGGAGGGGCTTTCTTT
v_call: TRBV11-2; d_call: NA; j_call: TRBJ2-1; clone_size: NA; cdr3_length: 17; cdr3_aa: CASSSLQRQHIYNEQFF; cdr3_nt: TGTGCCAGCAGCTCCCTCCAGCGTCAGCACATCTACAATGAGCAGTTCTTC
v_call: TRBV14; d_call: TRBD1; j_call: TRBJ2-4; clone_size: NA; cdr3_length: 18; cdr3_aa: CASSQAYGTGLAKNIQYF; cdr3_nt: TGTGCCAGCAGCCAAGCATACGGGACAGGACTAGCCAAAAACATTCAGTACTTC
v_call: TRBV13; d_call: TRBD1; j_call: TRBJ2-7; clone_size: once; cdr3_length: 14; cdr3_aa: CASSSGTGLYEQYF; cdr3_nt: TGTGCCAGCAGCTCCGGGACAGGTCTATACGAGCAGTACTTC
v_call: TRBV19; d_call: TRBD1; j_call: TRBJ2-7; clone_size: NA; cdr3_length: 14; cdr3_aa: CASSRDRGAYEQYF; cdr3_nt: TGTGCCAGTAGCCGGGACAGGGGTGCCTACGAGCAGTACTTC
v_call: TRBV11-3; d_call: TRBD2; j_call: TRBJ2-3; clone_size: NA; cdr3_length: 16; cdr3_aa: CASSLFAGGQGDTQYF; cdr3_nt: TGTGCCAGCAGCTTATTTGCGGGAGGGCAGGGAGATACGCAGTATTTT
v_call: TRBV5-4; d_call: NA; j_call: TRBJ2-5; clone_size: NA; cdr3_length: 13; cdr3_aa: CASSFELGETQYF; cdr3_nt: TGTGCCAGCAGCTTCGAGCTAGGAGAGACCCAGTACTTC
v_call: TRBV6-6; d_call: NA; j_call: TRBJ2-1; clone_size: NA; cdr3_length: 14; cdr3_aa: CASMSGDTYNEQFF; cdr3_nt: TGTGCCAGCATGTCCGGGGATACCTACAATGAGCAGTTCTTC
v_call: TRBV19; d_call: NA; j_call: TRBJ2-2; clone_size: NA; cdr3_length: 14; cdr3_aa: CASSMVATPGELFF; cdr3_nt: TGTGCCAGTAGTATGGTAGCTACCCCCGGGGAGCTGTTTTTT
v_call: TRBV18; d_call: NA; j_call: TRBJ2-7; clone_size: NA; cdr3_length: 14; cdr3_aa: CASSPTSLFYEQYF; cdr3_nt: TGTGCCAGCTCACCCACGAGTCTTTTCTACGAGCAGTACTTC
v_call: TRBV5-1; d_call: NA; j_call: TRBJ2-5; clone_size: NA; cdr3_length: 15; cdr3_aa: CASSQLGQGQETQYF; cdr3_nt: TGCGCCAGCAGCCAACTGGGTCAGGGCCAAGAGACCCAGTACTTC
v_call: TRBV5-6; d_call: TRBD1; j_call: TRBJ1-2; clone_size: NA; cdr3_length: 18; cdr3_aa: CASSSPTPTGGGNYGYTF; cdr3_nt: TGTGCCAGCAGCTCCCCCACTCCTACAGGGGGAGGTAACTATGGCTACACCTTC
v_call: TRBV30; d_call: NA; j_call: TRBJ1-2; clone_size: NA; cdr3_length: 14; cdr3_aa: CAWSGGQKNMGYTF; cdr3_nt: TGTGCCTGGAGTGGGGGACAAAAGAATATGGGCTACACCTTC
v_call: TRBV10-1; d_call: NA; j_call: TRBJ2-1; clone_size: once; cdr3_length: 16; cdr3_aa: CASSDPGQPLYNEQFF; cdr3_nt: TGCGCCAGCAGTGACCCCGGACAGCCATTATACAATGAGCAGTTCTTC
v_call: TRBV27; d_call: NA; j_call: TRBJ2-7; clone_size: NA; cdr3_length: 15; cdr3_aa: CASSLTGHGLGEQYF; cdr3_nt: TGTGCCAGCAGTTTAACAGGGCATGGTTTGGGGGAGCAGTACTTC
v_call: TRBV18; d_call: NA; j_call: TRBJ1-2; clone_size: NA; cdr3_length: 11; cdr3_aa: CASSPGFGYTF; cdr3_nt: TGTGCCAGCTCACCCGGGTTTGGCTACACCTTC
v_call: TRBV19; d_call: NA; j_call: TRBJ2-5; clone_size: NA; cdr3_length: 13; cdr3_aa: CASSITDQETQYF; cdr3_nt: TGTGCCAGTAGTATTACTGACCAAGAGACCCAGTACTTC
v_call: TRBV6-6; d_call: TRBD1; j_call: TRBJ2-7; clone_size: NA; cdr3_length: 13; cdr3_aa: CASRKTGGYEQYF; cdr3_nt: TGTGCCAGCAGGAAGACAGGGGGTTACGAGCAGTACTTC
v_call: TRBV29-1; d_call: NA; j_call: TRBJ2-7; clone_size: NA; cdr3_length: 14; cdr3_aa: CSVDGGSSTYEQYF; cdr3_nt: TGCAGCGTCGATGGAGGGAGCTCCACCTACGAGCAGTACTTC
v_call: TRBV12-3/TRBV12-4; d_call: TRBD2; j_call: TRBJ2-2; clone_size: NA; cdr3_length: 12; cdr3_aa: CAGQRGGGELFF; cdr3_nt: TGTGCCGGACAGCGGGGGGGCGGGGAGCTGTTTTTT
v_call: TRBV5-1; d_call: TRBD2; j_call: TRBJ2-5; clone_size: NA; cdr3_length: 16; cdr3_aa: CASSLSGGTTQETQYF; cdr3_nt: TGCGCCAGCAGCTTAAGCGGGGGGACAACTCAAGAGACCCAGTACTTC
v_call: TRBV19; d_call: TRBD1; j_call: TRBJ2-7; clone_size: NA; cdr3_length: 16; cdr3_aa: CASSIHRDRLGGEQYF; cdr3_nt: TGTGCCAGTAGTATTCACCGGGACAGGTTAGGTGGCGAGCAGTACTTC
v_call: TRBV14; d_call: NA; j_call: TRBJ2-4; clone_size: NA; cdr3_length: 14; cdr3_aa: CASSPGGVKNIQYF; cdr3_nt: TGTGCCAGCAGCCCCGGCGGGGTAAAAAACATTCAGTACTTC
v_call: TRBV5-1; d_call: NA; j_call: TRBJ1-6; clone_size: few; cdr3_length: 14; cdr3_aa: CASSSPDSFSPLHF; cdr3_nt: TGCGCCAGCAGCTCGCCCGACAGTTTTTCACCCCTCCACTTT
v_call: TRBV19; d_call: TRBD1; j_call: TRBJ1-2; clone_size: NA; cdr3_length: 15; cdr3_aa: CASSIDPTGNYGYTF; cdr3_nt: TGTGCCAGTAGTATAGACCCGACAGGGAACTATGGCTACACCTTC